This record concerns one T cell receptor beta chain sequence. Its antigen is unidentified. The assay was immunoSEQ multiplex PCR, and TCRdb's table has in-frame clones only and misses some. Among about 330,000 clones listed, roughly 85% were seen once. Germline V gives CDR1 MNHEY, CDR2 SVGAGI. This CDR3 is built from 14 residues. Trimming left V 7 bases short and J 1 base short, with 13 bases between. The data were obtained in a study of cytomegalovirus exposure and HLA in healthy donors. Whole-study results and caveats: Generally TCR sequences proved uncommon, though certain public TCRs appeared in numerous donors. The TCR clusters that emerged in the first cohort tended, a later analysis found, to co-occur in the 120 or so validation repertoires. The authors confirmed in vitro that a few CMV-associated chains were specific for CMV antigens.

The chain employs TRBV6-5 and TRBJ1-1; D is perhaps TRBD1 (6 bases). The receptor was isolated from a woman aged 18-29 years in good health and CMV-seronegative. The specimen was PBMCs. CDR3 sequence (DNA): TGTGCCAGCAAAAACAGGGAGGGGAACACTGAAGCTTTCTTT. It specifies CASKNREGNTEAFF.